The clone carrying this T cell receptor beta chain was detected a few times. Antigen: not known. The junction departs from germline at one end; a sequencing error may be responsible. The sample belongs to a study of blood T cells in healthy people across ages. Whole-study results and caveats: Older individuals had lower TCR beta diversity per million T cells (the decline was roughly linear). More naive CD4+ cells and higher diversity were found in long-lived than in aged donors. Higher naive T cell percentage went strongly together with higher TCR beta diversity.

It was with a sample-barcoded 5' primer and a J-beta primer mix that a second PCR of roughly 6 to 12 cycles was run. CDR3-containing paired-end reads numbering at least 2.5 million came from each sample. From the 5' RACE reads, TCRdb called clonotypes with MiXCR, one entry per CDR3 protein. The data contain hundreds of thousands of distinct CDR3 sequences, less than 35% of them singletons. CDR1 and CDR2 (germline): MDHEN, SYDVKM. This CDR3 contains 15 residues. The V and J genes are TRBV28 and TRBJ2-1, with 8 bases that match TRBD1. What was sequenced was blood. This clonotype was obtained from a woman aged 80 or over in good health. CDR3 sequence reads: CAGSLSGQGYNEQFF. The CDR3 DNA reads as TGTGCCGGCAGTTTATCAGGACAGGGATACAATGAGCAGTTCTTC.